This T cell receptor (beta chain) was captured in a study of shared clonotypes between healthy human individuals. Turning to this clone: Its target is not known.

The germline gives CDR1 ENHRY, CDR2 SYGVKD. The CDR3 consists of 15 residues. The junction had 9 bases not matched to a gene; V was cut back by 6 bases and J by 3 bases. The table came from immunoSEQ multiplex PCR; TCRdb's copy has only in-frame clones and leaves some out. The sample consists of some 2,000,000 clones, approximately 96% of them appearing once. Regarding the study as a whole: With four donors compared, roughly 4.9% of naive CD4 clonotypes were shared.

Sequenced input: naive CD4+ T cells sorted from blood. The subset was: CD45RA+ positively selected. The clonotype originates from a man aged 18 to 29 in good health. V is TRBV10-3 and J is TRBJ2-3, with 7 bases aligning to TRBD1. The CDR3 DNA sequence: TGTGCCATCAGGAGACAGGGTGTAAGAACAGATACGCAGTATTTT. Its translation: CAIRRQGVRTDTQYF.